This record looks at one T cell receptor beta chain sequence and its context. This clone was observed a few times. Its recognized antigen is unknown. No per-base quality is available; no much larger clone lies one base away. The immunoSEQ Assay, a bias-controlled multiplex PCR, was used to amplify TCRbeta CDR3 regions from genomic DNA. As for how the authors treated the data: The number of nucleated cells in each sample was estimated by amplification of reference gene primers within the assay. To quantify the absolute abundance of each unique TCRbeta CDR3 rearrangement, sequence reads were collapsed and filtered. For each sample, productive Simpson clonality was calculated by taking the square root of Simpson's diversity index across productive rearrangements. TCRdb's version of the immuneACCESS table is confined to in-frame rearrangements and falls short of the full clone set. An unresolved V gene accounts for under half of the shortfall where checked; the remainder is of unknown origin. That table gives V, J and clone size, and the DNA gave D and trimming. This sample comprises 200,000 to 250,000 clones, 87% of them detected only once. The ten largest clones represent nearly 6.5% of the sample.

Participants in the prospective study were enrolled through a virtual design, were aged about 18 to 90 years, and lived in fewer than 30 United States geographic areas. In the prospective study, cohorts were assigned on the basis of participant-reported clinical history obtained from a screening survey and a study questionnaire. Mobile phlebotomists in the prospective study collected whole blood, serum and a nasopharyngeal or oropharyngeal swab from every participant. Additional blood draws and questionnaires over an approximately two-month period could optionally be provided by prospective study participants. Blood samples from the prospective study were shipped frozen or at room temperature prior to DNA extraction. The data stem from a study of blood T cell repertoires in COVID-19 (dated by TCRdb to 2020 to 2021). As for the study more broadly: The collaborator samples originated in the United States, Italy and Spain and spanned the acute and convalescent phases of COVID-19. The sample metadata nearly always contained a de-identified subject ID, COVID-19 status, age in years and sex. The repertoires were released in a freely available public database intended as a resource for research on the immune response to SARS-CoV-2. Where available, HLA class I and class II types were taken from metadata supplied by the sample provider and were not determined by assay-based typing. The prospective study material was composed of cDNA or gDNA derived from T cells, B-cell-depleted T cells, or PBMCs. The samples were drawn from the first 160 participants of the ongoing ImmuneRACE study and from 1,254 subjects provided by 6 global collaborators. Deeply sampled blood TCRbeta repertoires from subjects exposed to, actively infected with, or recovered from COVID-19 were included in the dataset. The research as a whole found: Clinical and demographic metadata were provided uncurated, with the amount varying by source and participant.

The CDR3, from cysteine to phenylalanine, totals 14 residues. The sequence is cut down to CDR3 DNA, 42 bases in frame from base 1. Reading the germline V gene (reference sequence) gives CDR1 LNHDA and CDR2 SQIVND. V is pared back by 5 bases and J by 3 bases, with 10 bases lying between the germline termini. The V and J genes are TRBV19 and TRBJ2-2; the D gene is perhaps TRBD2, on 6 matching bases. The specimen was PBMCs or T cells enriched from blood (not recorded which). The TCR sequence derives from a woman aged 25 to 39 with acute COVID-19. Read as DNA, the sequence is TGTGCCAGTAGTTTCGGGGGTCACACCGGGGAGCTGTTTTTT. It specifies CASSFGGHTGELFF.